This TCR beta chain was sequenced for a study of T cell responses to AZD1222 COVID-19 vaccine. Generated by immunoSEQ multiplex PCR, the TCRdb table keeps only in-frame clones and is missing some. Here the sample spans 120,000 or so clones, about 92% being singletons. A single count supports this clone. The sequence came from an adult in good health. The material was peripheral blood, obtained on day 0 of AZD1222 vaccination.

CDR3 protein: CASSQYRDQPQHF. The CDR3 nucleotides are TGTGCCAGCAGCCAATACAGGGACCAGCCCCAGCATTTT. V and J are TRBV21-1 and TRBJ1-5; the DNA was not used to check the table's D call, TRBD1. TRBV21-1 is tagged as a pseudogene. The CDR3 consists of 13 residues.